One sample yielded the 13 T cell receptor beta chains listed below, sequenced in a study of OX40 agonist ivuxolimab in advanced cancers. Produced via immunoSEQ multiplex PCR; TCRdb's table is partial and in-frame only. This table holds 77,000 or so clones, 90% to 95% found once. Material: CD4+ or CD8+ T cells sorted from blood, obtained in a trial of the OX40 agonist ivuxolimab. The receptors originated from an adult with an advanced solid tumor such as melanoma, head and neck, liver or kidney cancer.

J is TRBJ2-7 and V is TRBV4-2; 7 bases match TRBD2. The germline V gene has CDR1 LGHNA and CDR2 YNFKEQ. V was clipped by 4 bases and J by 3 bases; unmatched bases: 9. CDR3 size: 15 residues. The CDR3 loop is CASSPTSASHYEQYF. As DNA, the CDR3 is TGTGCCAGCAGCCCCACTAGCGCCTCACACTACGAGCAGTACTTC.

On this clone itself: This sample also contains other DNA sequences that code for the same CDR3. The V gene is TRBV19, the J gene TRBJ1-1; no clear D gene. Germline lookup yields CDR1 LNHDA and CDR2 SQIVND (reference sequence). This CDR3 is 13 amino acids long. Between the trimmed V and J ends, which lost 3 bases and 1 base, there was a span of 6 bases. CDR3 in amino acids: CASSISGNTEAFF. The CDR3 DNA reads TGTGCCAGTAGTATCTCAGGGAACACTGAAGCTTTCTTT.

CDR3 protein: CASSLDNRGSEQYF. In DNA, the CDR3 is TGCGCCAGCAGCTTGGACAACAGGGGTAGCGAGCAGTACTTC. The rearrangement uses TRBV5-1 and TRBJ2-7, with 7 bases identical to TRBD1. Germline V gene lookup returns CDR1 SGHRS and CDR2 YFSETQ. There are 14 residues in the CDR3. Trimming took 0 bases from V and 6 from J; bases not matched to a gene: 6.

CDR3: CASSDLGQGAAGELFF. Written as DNA, the CDR3 is TGTGCCAGCAGTGACTTAGGACAGGGGGCCGCCGGGGAGCTGTTTTTT. This chain uses TRBV25-1 with TRBJ2-2; 11 positions match TRBD1. Germline V gene lookup returns CDR1 MGHDK and CDR2 SYGVNS. V trimming: 3 bases; J trimming: 6 bases; junction bases outside the gene matches: 6. CDR3 length equals 16 residues.

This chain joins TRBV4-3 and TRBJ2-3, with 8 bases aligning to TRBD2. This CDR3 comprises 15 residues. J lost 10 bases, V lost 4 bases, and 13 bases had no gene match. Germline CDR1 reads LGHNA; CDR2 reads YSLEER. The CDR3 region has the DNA TGCGCCAGCAGCCTTTTCGGGGGGGCAGCCAATTCGCAGTATTTT. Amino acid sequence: CASSLFGGAANSQYF.

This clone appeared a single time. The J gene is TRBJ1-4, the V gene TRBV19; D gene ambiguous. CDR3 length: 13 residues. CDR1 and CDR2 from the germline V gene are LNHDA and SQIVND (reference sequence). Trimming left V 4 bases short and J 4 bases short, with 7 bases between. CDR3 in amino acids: CASSNGFNEKLFF. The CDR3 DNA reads TGTGCCAGTAGTAATGGGTTTAATGAAAAACTGTTTTTT.

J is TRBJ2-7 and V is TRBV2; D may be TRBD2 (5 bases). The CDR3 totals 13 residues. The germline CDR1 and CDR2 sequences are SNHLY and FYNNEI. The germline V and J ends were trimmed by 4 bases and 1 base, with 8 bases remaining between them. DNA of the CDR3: TGTGCCAGCAGTGGTACGGGATCCTACGAGCAGTACTTC. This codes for CASSGTGSYEQYF.

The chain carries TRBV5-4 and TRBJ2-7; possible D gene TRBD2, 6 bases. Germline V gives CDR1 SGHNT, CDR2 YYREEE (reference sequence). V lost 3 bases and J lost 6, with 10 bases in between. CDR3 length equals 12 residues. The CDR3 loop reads CASSSTSFEQYF. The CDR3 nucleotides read TGTGCCAGCAGCTCTACTAGCTTCGAGCAGTACTTC. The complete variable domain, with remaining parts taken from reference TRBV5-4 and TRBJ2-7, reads ETGVTQSPTHLIKTRGQQVTLRCSSQSGHNTVSWYQQALGQGPQFIFQYYREEENGRGNFPPRFSGLQFPNYSSELNVNALELDDSALYLCASSSTSFEQYFGPGTRLTVT.

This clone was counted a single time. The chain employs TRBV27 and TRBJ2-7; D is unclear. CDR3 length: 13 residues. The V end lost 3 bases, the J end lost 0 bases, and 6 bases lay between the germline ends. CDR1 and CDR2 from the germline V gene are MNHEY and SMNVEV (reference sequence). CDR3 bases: TGTGCCAGCAGTTTGACCAGCTCCTACGAGCAGTACTTC. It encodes CASSLTSSYEQYF.

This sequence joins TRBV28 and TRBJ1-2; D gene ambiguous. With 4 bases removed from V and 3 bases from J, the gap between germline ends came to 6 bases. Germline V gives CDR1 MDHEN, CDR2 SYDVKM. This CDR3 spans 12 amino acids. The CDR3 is CASSSTHYGYTF. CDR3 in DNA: TGTGCCAGCAGTTCGACTCACTATGGCTACACCTTC.

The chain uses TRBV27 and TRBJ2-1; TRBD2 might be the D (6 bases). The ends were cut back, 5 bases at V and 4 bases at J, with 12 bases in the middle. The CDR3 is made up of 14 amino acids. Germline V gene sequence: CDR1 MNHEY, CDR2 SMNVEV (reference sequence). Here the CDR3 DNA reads TGTGCCAGCAGTCCCAATAGCGGTTACAATGAGCAGTTCTTC. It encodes CASSPNSGYNEQFF.

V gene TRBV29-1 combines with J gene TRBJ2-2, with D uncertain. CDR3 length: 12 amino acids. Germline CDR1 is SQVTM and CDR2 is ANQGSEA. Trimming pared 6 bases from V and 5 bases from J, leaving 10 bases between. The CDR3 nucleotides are TGCAGCGTCCCCGACCGAACCGGGGAGCTGTTTTTT. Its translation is CSVPDRTGELFF.

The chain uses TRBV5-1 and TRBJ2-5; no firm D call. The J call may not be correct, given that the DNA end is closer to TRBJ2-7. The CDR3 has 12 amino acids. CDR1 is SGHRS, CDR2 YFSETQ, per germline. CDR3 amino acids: CASSLVTYEQYF. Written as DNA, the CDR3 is TGCGCCAGCAGCTTGGTAACCTACGAGCAGTACTTC.